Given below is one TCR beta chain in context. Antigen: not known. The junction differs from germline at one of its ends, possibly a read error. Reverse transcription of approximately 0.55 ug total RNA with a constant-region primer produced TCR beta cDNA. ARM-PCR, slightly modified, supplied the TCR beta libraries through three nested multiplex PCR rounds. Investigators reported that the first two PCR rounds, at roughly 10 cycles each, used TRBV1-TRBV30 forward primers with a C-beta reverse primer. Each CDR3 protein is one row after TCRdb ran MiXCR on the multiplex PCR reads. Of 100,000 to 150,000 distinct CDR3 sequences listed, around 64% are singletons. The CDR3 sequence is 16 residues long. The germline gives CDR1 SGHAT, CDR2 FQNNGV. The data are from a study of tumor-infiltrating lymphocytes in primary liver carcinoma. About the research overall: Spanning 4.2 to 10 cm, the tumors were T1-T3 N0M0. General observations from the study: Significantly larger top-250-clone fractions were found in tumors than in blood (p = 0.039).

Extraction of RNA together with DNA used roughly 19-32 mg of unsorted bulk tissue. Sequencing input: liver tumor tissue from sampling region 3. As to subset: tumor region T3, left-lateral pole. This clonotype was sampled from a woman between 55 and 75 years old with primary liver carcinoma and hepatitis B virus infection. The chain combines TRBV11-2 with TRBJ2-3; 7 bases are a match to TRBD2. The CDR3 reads CVSSSGTNAKLDTQYF. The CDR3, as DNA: TGTGTCAGCAGCTCCGGGACTAACGCCAAGCTAGATACGCAGTATTTT.